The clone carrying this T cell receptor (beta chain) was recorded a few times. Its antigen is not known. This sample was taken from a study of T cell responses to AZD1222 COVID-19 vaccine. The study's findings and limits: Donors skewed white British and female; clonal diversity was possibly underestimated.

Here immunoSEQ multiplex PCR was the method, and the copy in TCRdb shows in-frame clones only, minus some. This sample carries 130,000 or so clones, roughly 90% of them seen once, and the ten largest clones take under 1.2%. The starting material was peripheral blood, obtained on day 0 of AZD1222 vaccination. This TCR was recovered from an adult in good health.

CDR3: CASSYSLLSGANVLTF. CDR3 DNA: TGTGCCAGCAGTTACTCACTCCTTTCTGGGGCCAACGTCCTGACTTTC. The chain is built from TRBV2 and TRBJ2-6, with D unclear. Trimming took 5 bases from V and 1 from J, leaving 12 bases between them. In germline, CDR1 is SNHLY, CDR2 FYNNEI. The CDR3 covers 16 residues.